Detailed here is one T cell receptor beta chain. There is no known antigen for this receptor. No clone much larger than this one lies a single base away; base qualities are absent. The CDR3 spans 13 residues, from the cysteine through the phenylalanine. Only CDR3 DNA remains: 39 bases, in frame from the first base. Relative to germline, V is 8 bases shorter and J is 4 bases shorter, with 15 bases between their ends. The immunoSEQ Assay, a bias-controlled multiplex PCR, was used to amplify TCRbeta CDR3 regions from genomic DNA. On the authors' methods: The number of nucleated cells in each sample was estimated from the amplification of reference gene primers within the assay. To quantify the absolute abundance of each unique TCRbeta CDR3 rearrangement, sequence reads were collapsed and filtered. Productive Simpson clonality was computed per sample as the square root of Simpson's diversity index over productive rearrangements. As stored in TCRdb, this immuneACCESS dataset retains in-frame rearrangements with V and J assigned. A fraction of the clones does not appear; measured against another copy, unresolved V genes explain less than half of the discrepancy, and the remainder lacks a known reason. V and J calls and clone size come straight from that table; D and trimming were deduced from the DNA. The sample has about 240,000 clones on record, 70% to 90% of them singletons. The top ten hold roughly 3.3% of the sample.

Enrolling through a virtual design, the prospective study's participants ranged in age from roughly 18 to 89 years and lived across roughly 24 United States geographic areas. Cohort assignment in the prospective study relied on participant-reported clinical history from a screening survey and a study questionnaire. In the prospective study, whole blood, serum and a nasopharyngeal or oropharyngeal swab were collected from each participant by mobile phlebotomists. Additional blood draws and questionnaires over an approximately 2-month period could optionally be provided by prospective study participants. Before DNA extraction, blood samples from the prospective study were shipped at room temperature or frozen. The data were taken from a study of blood T cell repertoires in COVID-19 (dated by TCRdb to 2018 to 2021). With respect to the entire study: Samples covering the acute and convalescent phases of COVID-19 were provided by collaborators in the United States, Italy and Spain. The material from the prospective study consisted of cDNA or gDNA derived from T cells, B-cell-depleted T cells, or PBMCs. The dataset comprised deeply sampled blood TCRbeta repertoires from subjects exposed to, actively infected with, or recovered from COVID-19. A freely available public database, intended as a resource for researchers studying the immune response to SARS-CoV-2, is where the repertoires were released. Samples were obtained from the ongoing ImmuneRACE study (first 160 participants) and from about 1,300 subjects provided by 6 global collaborators. Sample metadata almost always included a de-identified subject ID, COVID-19 status, age in years and sex. Where HLA class I and class II types were available, the types were taken from metadata supplied by the sample provider, not from assay-based typing.

The investigation overall reported the following: Clinical and demographic metadata were provided uncurated, with the amount varying by source and participant.

The sequence was obtained from a woman aged 40-49 years with acute COVID-19. Sample: PBMCs or T cells enriched from blood (not recorded which). Here the chain combines TRBV12-3 or TRBV12-4 and TRBJ2-7; matching of 5 bases hints at TRBD2 as the D gene. The DNA sequence is TGTGCCAGCCTTCGCGGGTACTCTTACGAGCAGTACTTC. The resulting protein is CASLRGYSYEQYF.